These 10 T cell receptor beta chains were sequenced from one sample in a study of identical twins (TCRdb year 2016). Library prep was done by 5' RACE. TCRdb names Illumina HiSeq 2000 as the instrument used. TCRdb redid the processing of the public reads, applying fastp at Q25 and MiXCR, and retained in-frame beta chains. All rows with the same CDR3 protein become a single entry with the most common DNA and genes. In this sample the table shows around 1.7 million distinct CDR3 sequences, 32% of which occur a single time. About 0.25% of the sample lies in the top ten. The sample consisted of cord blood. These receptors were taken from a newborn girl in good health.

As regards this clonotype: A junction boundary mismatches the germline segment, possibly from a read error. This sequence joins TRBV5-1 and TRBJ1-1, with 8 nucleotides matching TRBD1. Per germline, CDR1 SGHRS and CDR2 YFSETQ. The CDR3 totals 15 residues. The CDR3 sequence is CASGLGTGGNTEAFF. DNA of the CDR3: TGCGCCAGCGGCTTGGGGACAGGCGGAAACACTGAAGCTTTCTTT.

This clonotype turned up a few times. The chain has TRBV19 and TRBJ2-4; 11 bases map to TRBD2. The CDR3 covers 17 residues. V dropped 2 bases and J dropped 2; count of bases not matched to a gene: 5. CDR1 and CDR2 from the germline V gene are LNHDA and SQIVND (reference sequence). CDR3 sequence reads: CASSIPGTSGSKNIQYF. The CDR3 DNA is TGTGCCAGTAGTATACCCGGGACTAGCGGATCCAAAAACATTCAGTACTTC.

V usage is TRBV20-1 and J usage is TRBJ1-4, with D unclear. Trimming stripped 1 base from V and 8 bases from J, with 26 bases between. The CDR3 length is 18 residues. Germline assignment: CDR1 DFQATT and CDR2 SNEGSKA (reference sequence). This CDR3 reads CSARGEGKEFRTGEKLFF. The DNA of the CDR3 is TGCAGTGCTAGAGGGGAAGGAAAAGAGTTCCGAACGGGGGAAAAACTGTTTTTT.

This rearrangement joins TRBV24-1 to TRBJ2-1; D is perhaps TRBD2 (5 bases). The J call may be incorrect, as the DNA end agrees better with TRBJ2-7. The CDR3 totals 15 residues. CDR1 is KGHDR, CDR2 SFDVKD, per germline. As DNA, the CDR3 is TGTGCCACCAGTGATTTGACTAGACCATACAATGAGCAGTACTTC. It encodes CATSDLTRPYNEQYF.

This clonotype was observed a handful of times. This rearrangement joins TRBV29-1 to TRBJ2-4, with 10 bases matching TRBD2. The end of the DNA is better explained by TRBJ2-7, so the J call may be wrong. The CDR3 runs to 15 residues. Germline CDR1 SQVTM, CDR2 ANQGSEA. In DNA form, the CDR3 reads TGCAGCGTTGGGTCCACTAGCGGGGTGGTCGACGAGCAGTACTTC. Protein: CSVGSTSGVVDEQYF.

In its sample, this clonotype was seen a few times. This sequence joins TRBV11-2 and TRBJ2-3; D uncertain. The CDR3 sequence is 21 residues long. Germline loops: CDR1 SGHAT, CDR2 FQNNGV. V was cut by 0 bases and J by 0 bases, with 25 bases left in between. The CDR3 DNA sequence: TGTGCCAGCAGCTTAGATCACCTCTTTCGGGTTTCGGGTGTGAGCACAGATACGCAGTATTTT. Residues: CASSLDHLFRVSGVSTDTQYF. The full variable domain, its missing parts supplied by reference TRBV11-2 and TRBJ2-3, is EAGVAQSPRYKIIEKRQSVAFWCNPISGHATLYWYQQILGQGPKLLIQFQNNGVVDDSQLPKDRFSAERLKGVDSTLKIQPAKLEDSAVYLCASSLDHLFRVSGVSTDTQYFGPGTRLTVL.

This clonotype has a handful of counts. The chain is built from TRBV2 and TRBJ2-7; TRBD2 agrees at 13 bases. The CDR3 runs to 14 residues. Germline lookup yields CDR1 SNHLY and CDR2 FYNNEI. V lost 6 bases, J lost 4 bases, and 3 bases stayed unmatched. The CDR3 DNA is TGTGCCAGCAGAGCGGGACTAGCGGGATACGAGCAGTACTTC. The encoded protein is CASRAGLAGYEQYF.

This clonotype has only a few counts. This CDR3 is CASSQASGTSSYNEQFF. The CDR3 DNA reads TGTGCCAGCAGCCAAGCGTCCGGGACTAGCTCCTACAATGAGCAGTTCTTC. V and J are TRBV4-2 and TRBJ2-1; 8 positions agree with TRBD2. J lost 0 bases, V lost 1 base, and 5 bases had no gene match. This CDR3 is 17 amino acids long. The germline V gene encodes CDR1 LGHNA and CDR2 YNFKEQ.

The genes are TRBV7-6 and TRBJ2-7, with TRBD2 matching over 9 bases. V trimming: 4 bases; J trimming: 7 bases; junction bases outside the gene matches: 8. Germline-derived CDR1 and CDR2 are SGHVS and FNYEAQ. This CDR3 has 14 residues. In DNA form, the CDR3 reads TGTGCCAGCAGCTGGGGACTAGCATCGGATGAGCAGTACTTC. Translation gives CASSWGLASDEQYF.

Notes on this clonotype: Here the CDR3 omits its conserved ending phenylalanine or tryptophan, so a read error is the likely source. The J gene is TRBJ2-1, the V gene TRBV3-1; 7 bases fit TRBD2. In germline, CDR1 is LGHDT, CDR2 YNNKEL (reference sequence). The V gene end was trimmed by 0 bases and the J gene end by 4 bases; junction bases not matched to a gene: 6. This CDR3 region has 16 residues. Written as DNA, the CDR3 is TGTGCCAGCAGCCAAGAGGGCGGGAGCGCGTACAATGAGCAGTTCTAC. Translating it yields CASSQEGGSAYNEQFY.